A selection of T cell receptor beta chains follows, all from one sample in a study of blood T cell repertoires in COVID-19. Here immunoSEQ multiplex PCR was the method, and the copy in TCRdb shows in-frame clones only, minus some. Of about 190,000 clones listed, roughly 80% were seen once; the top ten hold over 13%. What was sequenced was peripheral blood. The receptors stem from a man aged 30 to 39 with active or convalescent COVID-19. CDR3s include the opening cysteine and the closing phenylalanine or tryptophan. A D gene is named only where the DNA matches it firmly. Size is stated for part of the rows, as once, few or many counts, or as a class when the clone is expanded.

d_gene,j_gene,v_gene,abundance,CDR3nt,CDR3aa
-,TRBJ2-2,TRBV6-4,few,TGTGCCAGCAGCCAAGGGGACACCCAGGCCGGGGAGCTGTTTTTT,CASSQGDTQAGELFF
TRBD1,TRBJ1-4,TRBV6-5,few,TGTGCCAGCAGTTACCGACAGGGTCTAAGGGAAAAACTGTTTTTT,CASSYRQGLREKLFF
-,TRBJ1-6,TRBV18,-,TGTGCCAGCTCATCTTCTCAGGGGCCCAATTCACCCCTCCACTTT,CASSSSQGPNSPLHF
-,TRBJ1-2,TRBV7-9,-,TGTGCCAGCAGCGCCCCCTGGGGGGTAGATGGCTACACCTTC,CASSAPWGVDGYTF
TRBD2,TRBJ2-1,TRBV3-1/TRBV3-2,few,TGTGCCAGCAGCCGAGACCTTCCTAGCGGGACCTATGAGCAGTTCTTC,CASSRDLPSGTYEQFF
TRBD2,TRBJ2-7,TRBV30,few,TGTGCCTGGGGTGCGCGGAGAACTAGCGTTGAGCAGTACTTC,CAWGARRTSVEQYF
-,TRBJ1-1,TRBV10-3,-,TGTGCCATCAGGACAGACGTGAACACTGAAGCTTTCTTT,CAIRTDVNTEAFF
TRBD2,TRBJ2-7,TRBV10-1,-,TGCGCCAGCAGTGGGGGGGGCTCCTACGAGCAGTACTTC,CASSGGGSYEQYF
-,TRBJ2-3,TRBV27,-,TGTGCCAGCAGTGGGACTCCTCGTGATACGCAGTATTTT,CASSGTPRDTQYF
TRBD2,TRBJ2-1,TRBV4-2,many,TGTGCCAGCAGCCAAGTAGTCGGGGGGGGGAATGAGCAGTTCTTC,CASSQVVGGGNEQFF
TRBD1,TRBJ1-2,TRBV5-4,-,TGTGCCAGCAGCCTAACGCAGGGGGTGTATGGCTACACCTTC,CASSLTQGVYGYTF